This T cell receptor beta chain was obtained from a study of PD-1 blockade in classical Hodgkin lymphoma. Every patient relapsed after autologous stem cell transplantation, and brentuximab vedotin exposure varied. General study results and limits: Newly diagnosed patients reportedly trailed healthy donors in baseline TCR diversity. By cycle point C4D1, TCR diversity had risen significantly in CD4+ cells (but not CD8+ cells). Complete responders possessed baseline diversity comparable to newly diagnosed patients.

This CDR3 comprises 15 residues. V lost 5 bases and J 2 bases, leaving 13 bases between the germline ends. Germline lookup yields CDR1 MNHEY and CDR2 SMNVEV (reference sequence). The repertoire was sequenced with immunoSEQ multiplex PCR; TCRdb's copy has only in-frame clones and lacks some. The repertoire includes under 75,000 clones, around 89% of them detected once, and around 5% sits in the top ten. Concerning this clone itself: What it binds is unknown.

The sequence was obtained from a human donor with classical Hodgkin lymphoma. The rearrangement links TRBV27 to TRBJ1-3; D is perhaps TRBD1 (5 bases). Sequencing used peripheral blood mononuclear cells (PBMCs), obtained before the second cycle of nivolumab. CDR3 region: CASSADSFPGNTIYF. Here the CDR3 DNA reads TGTGCCAGCAGTGCAGACAGCTTTCCTGGAAACACCATATATTTT.